This is a list of T cell receptor beta chains from one sample in a study of blood T cell repertoires in COVID-19. Sequencing was performed with immunoSEQ multiplex PCR; in TCRdb, only in-frame clones are kept and a portion is missing. The sample holds roughly 200,000 clones, around 90% seen once. Sequenced: peripheral blood. The receptors derive from a man in his 60s with acute or convalescent COVID-19. The CDR3 runs from the conserved cysteine through the conserved F or W. The order of the fields is J gene, clone size, V gene, D gene, CDR3 DNA, CDR3 protein. The D gene is left open where the match is weak. Clone size is given for some rows only: seen once, a few or many times, or a class if the clone is expanded.

>TRBJ2-5|-|TRBV29-1|-
TGCAGCGTTGGACAGACGCAAGAGACCCAGTACTTC
CSVGQTQETQYF
>TRBJ2-7|-|TRBV7-2|-
TGTGCCAGCAGCTCCCCCCGGGGGGCCGCCTACGAGCAGTACTTC
CASSSPRGAAYEQYF
>TRBJ2-7|-|TRBV18|TRBD1
TGTGCCAGCTCACTGTTGCCGGGACAGGGGTCCAACGAGCAGTACTTC
CASSLLPGQGSNEQYF
>TRBJ1-1|-|TRBV7-2|TRBD1
TGTGCCAGCAGCTTCGGGACAGGGGCACCGGTGGGAACTGAAGCTTTCTTT
CASSFGTGAPVGTEAFF
>TRBJ1-1|-|TRBV6-5|-
TGTGCCGGGTCCTCGGGGGTCAAATGGACCACTGAAGCTTTCTTT
CAGSSGVKWTTEAFF
>TRBJ1-6|-|TRBV19|TRBD1
TGTGCCAGTAGTTTAACCGGGACAGGGGCTAATTCACCCCTCCACTTT
CASSLTGTGANSPLHF
>TRBJ1-1|-|TRBV6-5|-
TGTGCCAGCAGTTACTCGGCGAGGCCTGAAGCTTTCTTT
CASSYSARPEAFF
>TRBJ1-3|-|TRBV5-1|TRBD1
TGCGCCAGCCGACAGGGTACAACTGGAAACACCATATATTTT
CASRQGTTGNTIYF
>TRBJ1-6|-|TRBV7-2|TRBD1
TGTGCCAGCAGCCAACAGGGGGTGGTATCACCCCTCCACTTT
CASSQQGVVSPLHF
>TRBJ2-3|-|TRBV11-1|-
TGTGCCAGCAGCTTAGCGAGCATCACAGATACGCAGTATTTT
CASSLASITDTQYF
>TRBJ1-2|-|TRBV6-4|-
TGTGCCAGCACCACCGCCGCGTTTGCAATTGACTACACCTTC
CASTTAAFAIDYTF
>TRBJ2-2|-|TRBV5-8|-
TGTGCCAGCAGCTTGGGTCAGGCCGTCACCGGGGAGCTGTTTTTT
CASSLGQAVTGELFF
>TRBJ2-2|-|TRBV7-3|-
TGTGCCAGCAGCCATTACACCGGGGAGCTGTTTTTT
CASSHYTGELFF
>TRBJ2-1|once|TRBV19|TRBD1
TGTGCCAGTAGTTCCCTCAGGGGACAGGCTGACAATGAGCAGTTCTTC
CASSSLRGQADNEQFF
>TRBJ2-7|-|TRBV20-1|-
TGCAGTGCTAGTTTCCCGGGACATGGTAACGAGCAGTACTTC
CSASFPGHGNEQYF
>TRBJ2-7|-|TRBV9|TRBD2
TGTGCCAGCAGCCCACGGACTAGCGGTATCTCCTACGAGCAGTACTTC
CASSPRTSGISYEQYF
>TRBJ1-2|-|TRBV19|TRBD1
TGTGCCAGTAAGGACAGGGATAAGAATAACTATGGCTACACCTTC
CASKDRDKNNYGYTF
>TRBJ2-5|few|TRBV28|-
TGTGCCAGCAGTCTCTCACTGGGGGCCTCTCAAGAGACCCAGTACTTC
CASSLSLGASQETQYF
>TRBJ2-5|-|TRBV5-1|TRBD1
TGCGCCAGCAGCTTGGAGGGGGCCGGGGAGACCCAGTACTTC
CASSLEGAGETQYF
>TRBJ2-2|-|TRBV6-6|TRBD1
TGTGCCAGCAGTCGGGCAGGGGGTAGCGGGGAGCTGTTTTTT
CASSRAGGSGELFF
>TRBJ2-7|-|TRBV3-1/TRBV3-2|-
TGTGCCAGCAGCCAAGATAAGGAGGAGCAGTACTTC
CASSQDKEEQYF
>TRBJ2-7|-|TRBV5-1|TRBD1
TGCGCCAGCAGCTCTTGGAGGGAGGACAGGGGTCAAAAGACCTACGAGCAGTACTTC
CASSSWREDRGQKTYEQYF
>TRBJ2-1|-|TRBV6-2/TRBV6-3|-
TGTGCCAGCAGTTCCCTTAGGTCAGGGGGGTCCTACAATGAGCAGTTCTTC
CASSSLRSGGSYNEQFF
>TRBJ1-4|-|TRBV7-9|-
TGTGCCAGCAGCCAGGGGAGCCCGGGGGAAAAACTGTTTTTT
CASSQGSPGEKLFF